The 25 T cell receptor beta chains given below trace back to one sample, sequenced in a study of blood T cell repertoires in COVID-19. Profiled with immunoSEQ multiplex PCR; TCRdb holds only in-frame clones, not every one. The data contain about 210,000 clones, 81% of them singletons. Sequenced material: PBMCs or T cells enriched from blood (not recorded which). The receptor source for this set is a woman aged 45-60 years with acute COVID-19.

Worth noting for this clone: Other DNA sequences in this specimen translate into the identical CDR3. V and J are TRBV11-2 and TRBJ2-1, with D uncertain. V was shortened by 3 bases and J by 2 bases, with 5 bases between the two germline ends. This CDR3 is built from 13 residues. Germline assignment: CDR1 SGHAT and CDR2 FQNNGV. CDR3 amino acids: CASSLSPYNEQFF. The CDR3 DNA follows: TGTGCCAGCAGCTTGAGCCCCTACAATGAGCAGTTCTTC.

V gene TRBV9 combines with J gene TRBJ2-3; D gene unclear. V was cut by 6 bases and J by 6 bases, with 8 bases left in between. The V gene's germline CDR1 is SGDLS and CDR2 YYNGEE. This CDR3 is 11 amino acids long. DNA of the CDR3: TGTGCCAGCAACTTGCCTGATACGCAGTATTTT. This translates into CASNLPDTQYF. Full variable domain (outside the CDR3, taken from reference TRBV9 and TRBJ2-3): DSGVTQTPKHLITATGQRVTLRCSPRSGDLSVYWYQQSLDQGLQFLIQYYNGEERAKGNILERFSAQQFPDLHSELNLSSLELGDSALYFCASNLPDTQYFGPGTRLTVL.

The CDR3 bases are TGTGCCAGCTCCGAAGGCGGGACAGGTCTCACAGATACGCAGTATTTT. It specifies CASSEGGTGLTDTQYF. This chain links TRBV7-9 with TRBJ2-3; 8 nucleotides match TRBD1. The junction had 12 bases not matched to a gene; V was cut back by 8 bases and J by 2 bases. The germline CDR1 and CDR2 sequences are SEHNR and FQNEAQ (reference sequence). CDR3 length equals 16 residues. The variable domain in full, completed from reference TRBV7-9 and TRBJ2-3, reads DTGVSQNPRHKITKRGQNVTFRCDPISEHNRLYWYRQTLGQGPEFLTYFQNEAQLEKSRLLSDRFSAERPKGSFSTLEIQRTEQGDSAMYLCASSEGGTGLTDTQYFGPGTRLTVL.

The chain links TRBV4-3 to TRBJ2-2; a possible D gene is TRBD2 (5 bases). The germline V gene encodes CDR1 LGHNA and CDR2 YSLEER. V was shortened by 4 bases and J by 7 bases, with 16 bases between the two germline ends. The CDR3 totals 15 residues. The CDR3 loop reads CASSPMDLLGGELFF. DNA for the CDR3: TGCGCCAGCAGCCCAATGGACCTACTAGGCGGGGAGCTGTTTTTT.

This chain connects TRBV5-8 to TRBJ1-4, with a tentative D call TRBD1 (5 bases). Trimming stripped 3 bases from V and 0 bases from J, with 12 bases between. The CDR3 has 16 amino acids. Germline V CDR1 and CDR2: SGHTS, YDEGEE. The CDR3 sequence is CASSYGTGATNEKLFF. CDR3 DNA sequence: TGTGCCAGCAGCTATGGGACGGGAGCAACTAATGAAAAACTGTTTTTT.

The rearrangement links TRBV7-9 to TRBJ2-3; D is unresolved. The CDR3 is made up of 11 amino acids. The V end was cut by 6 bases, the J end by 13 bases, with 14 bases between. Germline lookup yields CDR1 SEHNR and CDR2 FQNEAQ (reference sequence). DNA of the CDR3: TGTGCCAGCAGTTCGGGTCCTGAAGAGTATTTT. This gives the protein CASSSGPEEYF.

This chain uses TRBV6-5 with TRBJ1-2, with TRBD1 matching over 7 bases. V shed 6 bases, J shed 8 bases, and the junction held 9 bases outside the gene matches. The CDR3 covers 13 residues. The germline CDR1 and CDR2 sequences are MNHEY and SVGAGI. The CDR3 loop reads CASRPAGTVGYTF. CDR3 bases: TGTGCCAGCAGACCGGCCGGGACAGTAGGCTACACCTTC.

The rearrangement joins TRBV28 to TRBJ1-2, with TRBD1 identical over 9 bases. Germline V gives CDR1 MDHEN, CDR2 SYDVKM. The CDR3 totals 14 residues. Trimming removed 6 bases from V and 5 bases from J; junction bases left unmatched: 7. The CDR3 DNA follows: TGTGCCAGCAGACCGGACAGGGGTATTTATGGCTACACCTTC. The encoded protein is CASRPDRGIYGYTF.

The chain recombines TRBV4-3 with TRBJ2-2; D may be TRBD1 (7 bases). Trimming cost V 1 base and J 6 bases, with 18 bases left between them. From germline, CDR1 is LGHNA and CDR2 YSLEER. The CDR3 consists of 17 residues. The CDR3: CASSQGRAGGMAGELFF. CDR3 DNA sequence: TGCGCCAGCAGCCAAGGGAGGGCAGGGGGTATGGCCGGGGAGCTGTTTTTT.

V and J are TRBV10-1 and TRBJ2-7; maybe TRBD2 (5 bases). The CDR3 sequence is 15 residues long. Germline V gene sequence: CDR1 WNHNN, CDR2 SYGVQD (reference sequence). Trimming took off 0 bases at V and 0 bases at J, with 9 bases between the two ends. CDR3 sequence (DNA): TGCGCCAGCAGTGAGTCCCGGACTCCCTCCTACGAGCAGTACTTC. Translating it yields CASSESRTPSYEQYF.

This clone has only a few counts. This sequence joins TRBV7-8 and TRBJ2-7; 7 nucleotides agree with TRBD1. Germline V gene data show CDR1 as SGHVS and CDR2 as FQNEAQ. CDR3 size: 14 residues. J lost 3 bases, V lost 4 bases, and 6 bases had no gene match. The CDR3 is CASSSLRQGYEQYF. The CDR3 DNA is TGTGCCAGCAGCTCCCTCCGACAGGGCTACGAGCAGTACTTC.

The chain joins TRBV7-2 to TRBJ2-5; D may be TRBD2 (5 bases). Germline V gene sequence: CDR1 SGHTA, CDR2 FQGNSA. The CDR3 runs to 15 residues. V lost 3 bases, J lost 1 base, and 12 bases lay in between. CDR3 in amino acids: CASSFSLAFQETQYF. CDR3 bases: TGTGCCAGCAGCTTTTCATTAGCGTTCCAAGAGACCCAGTACTTC.

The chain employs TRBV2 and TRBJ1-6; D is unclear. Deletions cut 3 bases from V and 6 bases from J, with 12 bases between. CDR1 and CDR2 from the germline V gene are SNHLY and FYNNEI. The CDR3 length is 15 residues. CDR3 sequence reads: CASSETTGSNSPLHF. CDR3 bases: TGTGCCAGCAGTGAGACCACGGGGAGTAATTCACCCCTCCACTTT.

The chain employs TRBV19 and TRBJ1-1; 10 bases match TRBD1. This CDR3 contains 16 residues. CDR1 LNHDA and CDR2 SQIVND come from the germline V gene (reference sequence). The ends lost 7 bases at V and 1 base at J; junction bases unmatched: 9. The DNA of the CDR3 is TGTGCCAGTACCCCCCGGGACAGGGGAGGGAACACTGAAGCTTTCTTT. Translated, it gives CASTPRDRGGNTEAFF.

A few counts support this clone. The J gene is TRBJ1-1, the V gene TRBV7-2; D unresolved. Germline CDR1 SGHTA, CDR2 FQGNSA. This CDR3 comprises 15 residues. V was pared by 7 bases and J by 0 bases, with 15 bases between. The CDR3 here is CASNFGGGLNTEAFF. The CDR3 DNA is TGTGCCAGCAACTTTGGAGGTGGACTGAACACTGAAGCTTTCTTT.

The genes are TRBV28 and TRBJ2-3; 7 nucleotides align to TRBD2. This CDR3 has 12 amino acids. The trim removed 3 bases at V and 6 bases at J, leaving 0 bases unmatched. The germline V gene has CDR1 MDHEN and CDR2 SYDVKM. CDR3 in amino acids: CASSLGGDTQYF. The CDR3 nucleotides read TGTGCCAGCAGTTTGGGGGGGGATACGCAGTATTTT.

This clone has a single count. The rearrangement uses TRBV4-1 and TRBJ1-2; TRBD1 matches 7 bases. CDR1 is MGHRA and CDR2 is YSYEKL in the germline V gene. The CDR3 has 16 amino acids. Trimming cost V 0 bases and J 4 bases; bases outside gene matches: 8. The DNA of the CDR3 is TGCGCCAGCAGCCAAGAGTGGAGGGGGCGGGGCTATGGCTACACCTTC. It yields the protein CASSQEWRGRGYGYTF.

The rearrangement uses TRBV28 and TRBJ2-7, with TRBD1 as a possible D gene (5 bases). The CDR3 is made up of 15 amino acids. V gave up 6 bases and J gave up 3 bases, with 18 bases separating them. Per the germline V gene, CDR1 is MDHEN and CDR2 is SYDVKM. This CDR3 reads CASSPRQFFRYEQYF. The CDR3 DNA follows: TGTGCCAGCAGCCCCAGACAGTTTTTTCGCTACGAGCAGTACTTC.

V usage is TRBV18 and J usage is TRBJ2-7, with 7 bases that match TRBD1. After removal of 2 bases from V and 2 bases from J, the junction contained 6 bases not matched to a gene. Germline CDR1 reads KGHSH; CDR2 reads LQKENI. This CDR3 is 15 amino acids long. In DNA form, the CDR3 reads TGTGCCAGCTCACCAGGACAGGAACCGACCTACGAGCAGTACTTC. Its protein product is CASSPGQEPTYEQYF.

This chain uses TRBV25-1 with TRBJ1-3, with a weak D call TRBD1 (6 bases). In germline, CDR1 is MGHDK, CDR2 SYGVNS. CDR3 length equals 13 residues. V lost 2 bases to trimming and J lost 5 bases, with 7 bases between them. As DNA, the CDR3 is TGTGCCAGCAGTGAAGGACAGAGAAACACCATATATTTT. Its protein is CASSEGQRNTIYF.

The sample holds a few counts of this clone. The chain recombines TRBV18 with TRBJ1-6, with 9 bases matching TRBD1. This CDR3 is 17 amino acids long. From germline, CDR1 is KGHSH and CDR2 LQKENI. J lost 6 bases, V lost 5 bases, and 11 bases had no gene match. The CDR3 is CASSSLPPGQGNSPLHF. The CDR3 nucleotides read TGTGCCAGCTCATCCCTTCCGCCGGGACAGGGTAATTCACCCCTCCACTTT. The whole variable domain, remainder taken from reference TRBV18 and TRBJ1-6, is NAGVMQNPRHLVRRRGQEARLRCSPMKGHSHVYWYRQLPEEGLKFMVYLQKENIIDESGMPKERFSAEFPKEGPSILRIQQVVRGDSAAYFCASSSLPPGQGNSPLHFGNGTRLTVT.

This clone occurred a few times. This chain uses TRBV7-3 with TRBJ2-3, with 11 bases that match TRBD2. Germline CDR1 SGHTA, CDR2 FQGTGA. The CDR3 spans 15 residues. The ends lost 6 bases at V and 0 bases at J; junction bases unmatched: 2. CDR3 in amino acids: CASSPSGRSTDTQYF. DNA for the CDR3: TGTGCCAGCAGTCCTAGCGGGAGGAGCACAGATACGCAGTATTTT.

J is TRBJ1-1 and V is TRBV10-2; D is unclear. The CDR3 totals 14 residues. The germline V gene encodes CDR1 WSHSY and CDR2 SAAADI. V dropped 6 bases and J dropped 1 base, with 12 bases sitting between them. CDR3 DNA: TGCGCCAGCAGCGTGCGGGGAGGGAACACTGAAGCTTTCTTT. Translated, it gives CASSVRGGNTEAFF.

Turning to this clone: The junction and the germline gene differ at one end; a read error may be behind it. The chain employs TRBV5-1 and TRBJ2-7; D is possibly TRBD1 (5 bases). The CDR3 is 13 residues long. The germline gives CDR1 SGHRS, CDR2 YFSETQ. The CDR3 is CASSTGRGYGQYF. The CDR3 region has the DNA TGCGCCAGCAGCACAGGTAGAGGCTACGGGCAGTACTTC.

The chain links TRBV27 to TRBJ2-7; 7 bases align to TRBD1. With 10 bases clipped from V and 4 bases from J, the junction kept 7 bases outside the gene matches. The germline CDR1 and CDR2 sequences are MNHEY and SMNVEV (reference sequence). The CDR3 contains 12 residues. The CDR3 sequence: CATGQTEYEQYF. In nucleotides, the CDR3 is TGTGCCACGGGACAGACTGAGTACGAGCAGTACTTC.